This TCR beta chain was documented in a study of neurological immune-mediated disorders. Overall study: The multiple sclerosis group of approximately 35 included around 30 relapsing-remitting and 3 secondary progressive patients.

Study-wide findings and caveats: The repertoires of 18 of 34 multiple sclerosis patients were placed by phylogenetic grouping in a single related-CDR3 cluster, which may be a signature.

Germline V gene data show CDR1 as LGHDT and CDR2 as YNNKEL (reference sequence). J lost 11 bases, V lost 3 bases, and 10 bases had no gene match. This CDR3 has 14 residues. This clonotype was recorded at least ten times. Its antigen is unknown. Every sequencing run produced over 180 million TCR-beta sequences, and the sequences from any one run covered 15-18 subjects. TCRdb re-called the 5' RACE reads with MiXCR, one entry per CDR3 protein. Seen here are about 88,000 distinct CDR3 sequences, 3% to 4.5% observed once, and the top ten hold around 5.5%. The sequence came from a woman aged 18-29 years with multiple sclerosis. Input material: PBMCs. The rearrangement uses TRBV3-1 and TRBJ1-1; 9 positions match TRBD1. CDR3 nucleotides: TGTGCCAGCAGCCAGACGACAGGGGGAGGTAACGCTTTCTTT. It is translated as CASSQTTGGGNAFF.